The clone carrying this T cell receptor (beta chain) was recorded a few times. Its antigen is not known. Trimming took off 5 bases at V and 4 bases at J, with 21 bases between the two ends. CDR3 length: 18 residues. The sample originates from a study of T cell repertoires in cytomegalovirus infection. About the study: Epitope selection comprised recently identified HLA-C-restricted CMV epitopes and well-studied HLA-B-restricted CMV epitopes.

TCRdb passed the reads through MiXCR, listing each CDR3 protein once. The repertoire holds about 160,000 distinct CDR3 sequences, with less than 25% as singletons. The specimen comprised CD8+ T cells from cultured PBMCs, sampled from culture after CMV antigen stimulation. The TCR originated in a human donor in good health (CMV status not recorded). Some clones in this sample may be carry-over from other donors' samples. The chain employs TRBV12-3 or TRBV12-4 and TRBJ1-6, with D unresolved. The CDR3 DNA sequence: TGTGCCAGCAGTGAGGCGGTCTCCCGCAGAAAGTATAATTCACCCCTCCACTTT. Translating gives CASSEAVSRRKYNSPLHF.